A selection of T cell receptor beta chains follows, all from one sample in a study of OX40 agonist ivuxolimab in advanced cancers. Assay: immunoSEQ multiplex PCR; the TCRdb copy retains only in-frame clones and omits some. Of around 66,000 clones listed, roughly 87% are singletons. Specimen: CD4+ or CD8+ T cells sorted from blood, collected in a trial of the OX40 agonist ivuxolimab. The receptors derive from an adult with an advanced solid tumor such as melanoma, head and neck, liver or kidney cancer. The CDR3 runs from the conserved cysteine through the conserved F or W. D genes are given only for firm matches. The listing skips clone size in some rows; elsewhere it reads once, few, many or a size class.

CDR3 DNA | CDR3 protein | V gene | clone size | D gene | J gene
TGTGCCAGTAGTATAGGAGTGGACAGGGGCAATGAAAAACTGTTTTTT | CASSIGVDRGNEKLFF | TRBV19 | . | TRBD1 | TRBJ1-4
TGTGCCACCAGCGAACCTAAAGGACTAAACACAGATACGCAGTATTTT | CATSEPKGLNTDTQYF | TRBV15 | . | . | TRBJ2-3
TGTGCCAGCAGTTTACATGTATCCAACTATGGCTACACCTTC | CASSLHVSNYGYTF | TRBV27 | . | . | TRBJ1-2
TGTGCCAGCAGTTACGGAGATAATTCACCCCTCCACTTT | CASSYGDNSPLHF | TRBV6-6 | few | . | TRBJ1-6
TGTGCCAGCAGTCCCGACATACGGACGCTCTACGAGCAGTACTTC | CASSPDIRTLYEQYF | TRBV6-6 | . | . | TRBJ2-7
TGTGCCTGGAGTAACAGCCGCATCGAGCCCCAGCATTTT | CAWSNSRIEPQHF | TRBV30 | . | . | TRBJ1-5
TGTGCCAGCAGTTACTCGATCCTGAATTCTGGAAACACCATATATTTT | CASSYSILNSGNTIYF | TRBV6-5 | . | . | TRBJ1-3
TGCAGCGTCAAGGGGTTGAACACCGGGGAGCTGTTTTTT | CSVKGLNTGELFF | TRBV29-1 | . | . | TRBJ2-2
TGTGCCAGCTCACCACGACTAGCGGGGGGGACAGATACGCAGTATTTT | CASSPRLAGGTDTQYF | TRBV18 | . | TRBD2 | TRBJ2-3
TGTGCCAGCAGCGCCGGCCCCCAGGGGGCGTCAACCGGGGAGCTGTTTTTT | CASSAGPQGASTGELFF | TRBV6-4 | . | TRBD1 | TRBJ2-2
TGTGCCAGCAGCTTGGGCCGGGACAGGTTGAACACTGAAGCTTTCTTT | CASSLGRDRLNTEAFF | TRBV5-6 | once | TRBD1 | TRBJ1-1
TGTGCCAGCAGTTGGACTGATTATGGCTACACCTTC | CASSWTDYGYTF | TRBV6-6 | . | . | TRBJ1-2
TGTGCCAGCAGTCCAGACAGGGGGCAGAGCTACACCTTC | CASSPDRGQSYTF | TRBV7-2 | . | TRBD1 | TRBJ1-2
TGTGCCAGCAGCTTAGCTAGCGGGAGGACTGAGCAGTTCTTC | CASSLASGRTEQFF | TRBV11-3 | . | TRBD2 | TRBJ2-1
TGTGCCAGCTCCACTCCTAGCACAGATACGCAGTATTTT | CASSTPSTDTQYF | TRBV6-1 | . | . | TRBJ2-3
TGTGCCAGCAGCTTAAGGACAGGGGGCGAGGCTGAAGCTTTCTTT | CASSLRTGGEAEAFF | TRBV9 | . | TRBD1 | TRBJ1-1
TGTGCCAGCAGCTTACTGGGAGGAACCTACAATGAGCAGTTCTTC | CASSLLGGTYNEQFF | TRBV11-3 | . | . | TRBJ2-1
TGCAGCGTTGAAGATGGGGGGAGCCCGAACACTGAAGCTTTCTTT | CSVEDGGSPNTEAFF | TRBV29-1 | . | . | TRBJ1-1
TGTGCCAGCACCTTAGGGACTGCAGGGGATACGCAGTATTTT | CASTLGTAGDTQYF | TRBV11-2 | . | . | TRBJ2-3
TGTGCCAGCAGCCGGGACCCCAAGGTGCCTGAAGCTTTCTTT | CASSRDPKVPEAFF | TRBV9 | . | . | TRBJ1-1
TGTGCCAGCTCACCGTTTGAGGGGGGCGAAGAGACCCAGTACTTC | CASSPFEGGEETQYF | TRBV18 | . | . | TRBJ2-5
TGTGCCAGCAGTGAGGTCCGGGAGTTGGCTACGCAGTATTTT | CASSEVRELATQYF | TRBV6-1 | . | . | TRBJ2-3
TGTGCCAGCAGGCCTCAGGGGAGCAATCAGCCCCAGCATTTT | CASRPQGSNQPQHF | TRBV28 | . | . | TRBJ1-5